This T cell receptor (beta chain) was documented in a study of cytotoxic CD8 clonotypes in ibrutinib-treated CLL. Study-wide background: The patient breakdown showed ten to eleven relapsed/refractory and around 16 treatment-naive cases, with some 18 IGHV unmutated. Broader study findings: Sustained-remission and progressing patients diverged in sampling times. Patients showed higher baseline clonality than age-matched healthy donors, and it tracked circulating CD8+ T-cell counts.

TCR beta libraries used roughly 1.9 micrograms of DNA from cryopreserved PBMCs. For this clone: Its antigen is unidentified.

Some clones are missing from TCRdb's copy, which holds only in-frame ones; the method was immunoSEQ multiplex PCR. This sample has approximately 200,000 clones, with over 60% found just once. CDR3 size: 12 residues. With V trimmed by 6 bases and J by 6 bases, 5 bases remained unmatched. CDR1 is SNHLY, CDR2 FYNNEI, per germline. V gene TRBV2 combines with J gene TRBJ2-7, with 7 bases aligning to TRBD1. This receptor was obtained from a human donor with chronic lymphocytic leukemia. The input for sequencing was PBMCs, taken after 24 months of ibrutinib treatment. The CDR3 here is CASRGDSPEQYF. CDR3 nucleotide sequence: TGTGCCAGCAGGGGGGACAGTCCCGAGCAGTACTTC.